One sample yielded the 28 T cell receptor beta chains listed below, sequenced in a study of high-grade serous ovarian cancer treatment subgroups. Measured with immunoSEQ multiplex PCR; TCRdb has only the in-frame clones, and not every one. The repertoire consists of about 12,000 clones, with about 90% occurring once and the leading ten covering 2.9%. Tumor samples were obtained before definitive surgery or chemotherapy. The sample comprised tumor tissue. These TCRs come from a human donor with high-grade serous ovarian cancer.

The chain carries TRBV9 and TRBJ1-1, with D uncertain. Germline loops: CDR1 SGDLS, CDR2 YYNGEE. The CDR3 runs 12 residues. Between the trimmed V and J ends, which lost 2 bases and 7 bases, there was a span of 9 bases. The CDR3: CASSVGFGEAFF. CDR3 coding DNA: TGTGCCAGCAGCGTGGGATTCGGTGAAGCTTTCTTT.

The chain carries TRBV9 and TRBJ2-1; TRBD2 agrees at 7 bases. This CDR3 has 16 amino acids. Germline CDR1 SGDLS, CDR2 YYNGEE. V shed 0 bases and J 5 bases; nucleotides not matched to a gene: 8. The CDR3 spells CASSVGPSGADNEQFF. DNA of the CDR3: TGTGCCAGCAGCGTAGGGCCGAGCGGGGCAGACAATGAGCAGTTCTTC.

The chain combines TRBV2 with TRBJ1-4; tentatively, D is TRBD1 (5 bases). The CDR3 is made up of 15 amino acids. Per germline, CDR1 SNHLY and CDR2 FYNNEI. Trimming removed 4 bases at V and 5 bases at J, with 14 bases between. The CDR3 DNA is TGTGCCAGCAGTGCGGTGCAGGGCTCAAATGAAAAACTGTTTTTT. Its protein product is CASSAVQGSNEKLFF.

The rearrangement uses TRBV20-1 and TRBJ2-3, with 9 bases lining up with TRBD2. Germline lookup yields CDR1 DFQATT and CDR2 SNEGSKA (reference sequence). With 7 bases clipped from V and 4 bases from J, the junction kept 0 bases outside the gene matches. The CDR3 spans 11 residues. The CDR3 loop is CSGTSADTQYF. DNA for the CDR3: TGCAGTGGGACTAGCGCAGATACGCAGTATTTT.

The V gene is TRBV7-8, the J gene TRBJ1-1; possibly TRBD1 for D (5 bases). From germline, CDR1 is SGHVS and CDR2 FQNEAQ. This CDR3 spans 15 amino acids. Trimming left V 4 bases short and J 1 base short, with 13 bases between. In DNA form, the CDR3 reads TGTGCCAGCAGCTCCGACAGTCGAGGGAACACTGAAGCTTTCTTT. Its translation: CASSSDSRGNTEAFF.

V gene TRBV11-2 combines with J gene TRBJ1-1; D not resolved. The CDR3 spans 15 residues. The V end was cut by 2 bases, the J end by 0 bases, with 10 bases between. Germline V gene sequence: CDR1 SGHAT, CDR2 FQNNGV. CDR3 loop: CASSLYEQLNTEAFF. The DNA for the CDR3 is TGTGCCAGCAGCTTATACGAACAGCTGAACACTGAAGCTTTCTTT. The whole variable domain, filled in from reference TRBV11-2 and TRBJ1-1, reads EAGVAQSPRYKIIEKRQSVAFWCNPISGHATLYWYQQILGQGPKLLIQFQNNGVVDDSQLPKDRFSAERLKGVDSTLKIQPAKLEDSAVYLCASSLYEQLNTEAFFGQGTRLTVV.

The chain joins TRBV7-2 to TRBJ2-1; 7 bases are a match to TRBD2. V lost 5 bases to trimming and J lost 6 bases; unmatched junction nucleotides: 10. CDR1 is SGHTA, CDR2 FQGNSA, per germline. This CDR3 spans 15 amino acids. The CDR3 nucleotides read TGTGCCAGCAGCGCCCGGTGGCGGGGGAGCAATGAGCAGTTCTTC. Translating it yields CASSARWRGSNEQFF.

The rearrangement joins TRBV4-3 to TRBJ2-7; maybe TRBD1 (5 bases). Germline loops: CDR1 LGHNA, CDR2 YSLEER. V lost 4 bases to trimming and J lost 2 bases, with 12 bases between them. The CDR3 covers 14 residues. The CDR3 reads CASSPTVPPYEQYF. DNA of the CDR3: TGCGCCAGCAGCCCGACAGTGCCTCCCTACGAGCAGTACTTC.

This chain links TRBV5-4 with TRBJ1-1; 11 positions match TRBD1. The CDR3 runs to 17 residues. Germline values: CDR1 SGHNT, CDR2 YYREEE (reference sequence). V shed 4 bases, J shed 2 bases, and the junction held 10 bases outside the gene matches. This CDR3 reads CASSVLLDRGPNTEAFF. CDR3 sequence (DNA): TGTGCCAGCAGCGTCCTCTTGGACAGGGGGCCAAACACTGAAGCTTTCTTT.

J is TRBJ1-1 and V is TRBV7-2; a possible D gene is TRBD1 (5 bases). Germline loops: CDR1 SGHTA, CDR2 FQGNSA. The CDR3 loop spans 16 amino acids. Trimming took off 3 bases at V and 6 bases at J, with 20 bases between the two ends. CDR3 region: CASSFKGLGGVSEAFF. In nucleotides, the CDR3 is TGTGCCAGCAGCTTTAAAGGGTTGGGGGGGGTCTCTGAAGCTTTCTTT.

The chain combines TRBV11-1 with TRBJ2-7, with a possible D match to TRBD1 (6 bases). The germline V gene encodes CDR1 SGHAT and CDR2 FQDESV (reference sequence). The CDR3 length is 13 residues. Trimming removed 6 bases at V and 5 bases at J, with 14 bases between. The CDR3 DNA sequence: TGTGCCAGCAGTCCTCGGACAGTTAACGAGCAGTACTTC. Translated: CASSPRTVNEQYF.

The chain joins TRBV5-1 to TRBJ2-7; D is perhaps TRBD1 (6 bases). The ends were cut back, 0 bases at V and 2 bases at J, with 9 bases in the middle. The germline gives CDR1 SGHRS, CDR2 YFSETQ. The CDR3 is 14 amino acids. The chain's CDR3 is CASSLDRAPYEQYF. The CDR3 DNA follows: TGCGCCAGCAGCTTGGACAGGGCACCCTACGAGCAGTACTTC.

The J gene is TRBJ1-5, the V gene TRBV19, with 8 bases that match TRBD1. The length of the CDR3 is 15 residues. Germline V gene sequence: CDR1 LNHDA, CDR2 SQIVND (reference sequence). The ends lost 9 bases at V and 4 bases at J; junction bases unmatched: 11. CDR3 in amino acids: CASNGSGGWNQPQHF. The CDR3 DNA reads as TGTGCCAGCAACGGGTCAGGGGGCTGGAATCAGCCCCAGCATTTT.

This clone qualifies as large. The J gene is TRBJ1-5, the V gene TRBV11-3; tentative D call: TRBD1 (5 bases). Between the trimmed V and J ends, which lost 5 bases and 4 bases, there was a span of 15 bases. The germline CDR1 and CDR2 sequences are SGHNT and YENEEA. The length of the CDR3 is 15 residues. The CDR3 is CASSPETESNQPQHF. The CDR3 nucleotides read TGTGCCAGCAGCCCCGAGACAGAGTCTAATCAGCCCCAGCATTTT.

The J gene is TRBJ2-6, the V gene TRBV13, with D possibly being TRBD1 or TRBD2 (5 bases each). Germline CDR1 PRHDT, CDR2 FYEKMQ (reference sequence). CDR3 length equals 16 residues. Trimming removed 0 bases at V and 2 bases at J, with 8 bases between. The CDR3 protein is CASSLGGAAGANVLTF. The CDR3 region has the DNA TGTGCCAGCAGCTTAGGCGGGGCAGCTGGGGCCAACGTCCTGACTTTC.

The chain couples TRBV7-3 to TRBJ2-3; 8 bases map to TRBD2. The germline gives CDR1 SGHTA, CDR2 FQGTGA. V lost 6 bases, J lost 1 base, and 6 bases stayed unmatched. This CDR3 is built from 15 residues. Written as DNA, the CDR3 is TGTGCCAGCAGAACGGGGGGGTTGGGCACAGATACGCAGTATTTT. Amino acid sequence: CASRTGGLGTDTQYF.

The sample holds one count of this clone. This chain connects TRBV5-5 to TRBJ1-5; D perhaps matches TRBD1 (6 bases). CDR3 length: 15 residues. Looked up from germline, CDR1 is SGHKS and CDR2 is YYEKEE (reference sequence). V was trimmed by 4 bases and J by 4 bases, leaving 15 bases between them. The CDR3 bases are TGTGCCAGCAGCGTAGCCGGGACACTAAATCAGCCCCAGCATTTT. Translated: CASSVAGTLNQPQHF.

The chain carries TRBV11-1 and TRBJ2-3; D is possibly TRBD1 (7 bases). The germline CDR1 and CDR2 sequences are SGHAT and FQDESV (reference sequence). The CDR3 is 16 amino acids. Trimming took off 5 bases at V and 0 bases at J, with 15 bases between the two ends. The CDR3 loop reads CASSSRQGGSTDTQYF. CDR3 coding DNA: TGTGCCAGCAGCAGTCGACAGGGAGGAAGCACAGATACGCAGTATTTT.

V gene TRBV10-3 combines with J gene TRBJ1-5; perhaps TRBD1 as D (6 bases). CDR3 size: 15 residues. Germline CDR1 is ENHRY and CDR2 is SYGVKD. V was pared by 2 bases and J by 5 bases, with 13 bases between. The CDR3 bases are TGTGCCATCAGTGAGGGCAGGGGAGGGGATCAGCCCCAGCATTTT. Translating gives CAISEGRGGDQPQHF.

The rearrangement uses TRBV28 and TRBJ2-3; tentative D call: TRBD1 (6 bases). Trimming left V 7 bases short and J 0 bases short, with 11 bases between. The CDR3 covers 14 residues. The germline gives CDR1 MDHEN, CDR2 SYDVKM. The CDR3 region is CASNGQSSTDTQYF. The CDR3 DNA reads as TGTGCCAGCAACGGACAGTCTAGCACAGATACGCAGTATTTT.

The rearrangement uses TRBV29-1 and TRBJ2-1, with 16 bases lining up with TRBD2. Germline CDR1 SQVTM, CDR2 ANQGSEA. The V segment lost 4 bases and the J segment 1 base; nucleotides outside the gene matches: 4. This CDR3 has 17 residues. CDR3 amino acids: CSVGGLAGGRSYNEQFF. Written as DNA, the CDR3 is TGCAGCGTTGGGGGACTAGCGGGGGGGCGGTCCTACAATGAGCAGTTCTTC.

In its sample, this clone was seen a few times. The V call is TRBV2, the J call TRBJ1-3; D gene ambiguous. V was pared by 4 bases and J by 2 bases, with 9 bases between. Germline loops: CDR1 SNHLY, CDR2 FYNNEI. The CDR3 contains 14 residues. The CDR3 here is CASSAARAGNTIYF. In DNA, the CDR3 is TGTGCCAGCAGTGCGGCGAGAGCTGGAAACACCATATATTTT.

The rearrangement uses TRBV11-2 and TRBJ1-5; D might be TRBD1 (5 bases). CDR3 length: 13 amino acids. The germline CDR1 and CDR2 sequences are SGHAT and FQNNGV. V was pared by 3 bases and J by 5 bases, with 8 bases between. The CDR3 protein is CASSLGGDQPQHF. The CDR3 DNA reads as TGTGCCAGCAGCTTGGGGGGTGATCAGCCCCAGCATTTT.

The chain carries TRBV2 and TRBJ2-1; a weak D match, TRBD1 (5 bases). The germline gives CDR1 SNHLY, CDR2 FYNNEI. Trimming took 4 bases from V and 0 from J, leaving 10 bases between them. The CDR3 is 15 residues long. The CDR3 sequence: CASSGDRSSYNEQFF. CDR3 coding DNA: TGTGCCAGCAGTGGCGACAGAAGCTCCTACAATGAGCAGTTCTTC.

This sequence joins TRBV6-6 and TRBJ2-6; D is ambiguous. V was pared by 7 bases and J by 0 bases, with 10 bases between. This CDR3 spans 15 amino acids. CDR1 is MNHNY, CDR2 SVGAGI, per germline (reference sequence). CDR3 sequence (DNA): TGTGCCAGCACTAAGACAAGCTCTGGGGCCAACGTCCTGACTTTC. Encoded protein: CASTKTSSGANVLTF.

This chain links TRBV6-6 with TRBJ1-3; D unresolved. CDR1 is MNHNY, CDR2 SVGAGI, per germline (reference sequence). The CDR3 is 15 amino acids. V was cut by 4 bases and J by 2 bases, with 12 bases left in between. The CDR3 region has the DNA TGTGCCAGCAGTTCGCCGGGAACCCCTGGAAACACCATATATTTT. Encoded protein: CASSSPGTPGNTIYF.

The chain employs TRBV15 and TRBJ1-5; D might be TRBD1 (6 bases). Per the germline V gene, CDR1 is LNHNV and CDR2 is YYDKDF (reference sequence). Trimming left V 3 bases short and J 0 bases short, with 9 bases between. The CDR3 has 15 amino acids. The CDR3 sequence: CATSSGTYSNQPQHF. The CDR3 DNA sequence: TGTGCCACCAGCAGCGGGACATATAGCAATCAGCCCCAGCATTTT.

The chain joins TRBV10-2 to TRBJ2-5, with 7 positions matching TRBD2. Trimming took 6 bases from V and 2 from J; bases not matched to a gene: 6. Per germline, CDR1 WSHSY and CDR2 SAAADI. The CDR3 runs 14 residues. CDR3: CASSPAGGQETQYF. The CDR3 DNA sequence: TGCGCCAGCAGCCCCGCCGGGGGGCAAGAGACCCAGTACTTC.